The T cell receptor (beta chain) described here comes from a study of cytotoxic CD8 clonotypes in ibrutinib-treated CLL. Looking at the study overall: Mean per-sample yields comprised about 270,000 productive templates and tens of thousands of productive rearrangements. Study-level results: Clonality grew at ibrutinib response; at progression, it decreased back toward baseline. Contraction or stability on treatment characterized the public clonotypes, which were uncommon.

Sequencing sought depths of 1 in 200,000 to 1 in 1 million T cells. Here immunoSEQ multiplex PCR was the method, and the copy in TCRdb shows in-frame clones only, minus some. The sample carries hundreds of thousands of clones, about 64% recorded once. To note about this clone: Its target is not known.

Germline V gene data show CDR1 as MDHEN and CDR2 as SYDVKM. Trimming removed 1 base at V and 0 bases at J, with 15 bases between. The CDR3 length is 17 residues. The chain carries TRBV28 and TRBJ1-1; D uncertain. The origin of this receptor is a human donor with chronic lymphocytic leukemia. The input for sequencing was PBMCs, taken after 36 months of ibrutinib treatment. The CDR3 protein is CASSLSPRQPMNTEAFF. CDR3 sequence (DNA): TGTGCCAGCAGTTTATCGCCCAGACAACCCATGAACACTGAAGCTTTCTTT.